The sequence of this TCR beta chain was determined in a study of blood T cells in healthy people across ages. Findings of the study overall: As age increased, TCR beta diversity per million T cells fell in a roughly linear fashion.

With regard to this clonotype: Its specificity is unknown.

A sample-barcoded 5' primer and a J-beta primer mix were used in a second PCR of roughly 7 to 12 cycles. Researchers report that a template-switch adaptor with 12 random nucleotides tagged each cDNA molecule. Each CDR3 protein is one row after TCRdb ran MiXCR on the 5' RACE reads. The data hold around 970,000 distinct CDR3 sequences, with 45% to 60% observed a single time. This sequence originates from a woman aged 60 to 75 in good health. Sequencing used blood.

As DNA, the CDR3 is TGCGCCAGCAGCCAAGAGAGGCGGGGAGGTCAAGAGACCCAGTACTTC. This codes for CASSQERRGGQETQYF. This chain connects TRBV4-1 to TRBJ2-5; a weak D match, TRBD2 (6 bases). From germline, CDR1 is MGHRA and CDR2 YSYEKL. CDR3 size: 16 residues. V was trimmed by 0 bases and J by 2 bases, leaving 13 bases between them.